A single sample is the source of the 25 T cell receptor beta chains below, sequenced in a study of cytomegalovirus exposure and HLA in healthy donors. PCR employed 60 Vbeta and 13 Jbeta primers. The protocol was immunoSEQ multiplex PCR, while the TCRdb copy is restricted to in-frame clones and leaves out a portion. The sample includes about 160,000 clones, around 79% of them seen just once. Sequenced sample: PBMCs. These receptors were collected from a woman aged 40 to 50 in good health and CMV-seronegative.

This clone was picked up one time. The chain couples TRBV4-1 to TRBJ1-5, with TRBD1 matching 7 bases. Looked up from germline, CDR1 is MGHRA and CDR2 is YSYEKL. This CDR3 region has 13 residues. Unmatched junction bases numbered 2, after V lost 2 bases and J lost 7 bases. The CDR3 region is CASSQNRGQPQHF. CDR3 DNA: TGCGCCAGCAGCCAAAACAGGGGACAGCCCCAGCATTTT.

The CDR3 bases are TGTGCCATCAGTCCGGGACTGAGCACAGATACGCAGTATTTT. As protein: CAISPGLSTDTQYF. The rearrangement links TRBV10-3 to TRBJ2-3; TRBD2 is a possible D gene (6 bases). The CDR3 runs to 14 residues. From germline, CDR1 is ENHRY and CDR2 SYGVKD. V lost 5 bases to trimming and J lost 0 bases, with 9 bases between them.

The rearrangement links TRBV2 to TRBJ1-4; weak D call: TRBD1 (6 bases). Germline CDR1 reads SNHLY; CDR2 reads FYNNEI. V lost 6 bases and J 7 bases, leaving 15 bases between the germline ends. The CDR3 runs to 14 residues. The CDR3 sequence is CASSEQGFFEKLFF. The CDR3 DNA sequence: TGTGCCAGCAGCGAACAGGGATTTTTTGAAAAACTGTTTTTT.

J is TRBJ1-4 and V is TRBV18, with D unresolved. This CDR3 comprises 15 residues. CDR1 is KGHSH, CDR2 LQKENI, per germline. V lost 0 bases, J lost 7 bases, and 12 bases lay in between. Here the CDR3 reads CASSPPREWGEKLFF. The CDR3 bases are TGTGCCAGCTCACCACCGCGGGAATGGGGTGAAAAACTGTTTTTT. Variable domain in full (rest from reference TRBV18 and TRBJ1-4): NAGVMQNPRHLVRRRGQEARLRCSPMKGHSHVYWYRQLPEEGLKFMVYLQKENIIDESGMPKERFSAEFPKEGPSILRIQQVVRGDSAAYFCASSPPREWGEKLFFGSGTQLSVL.

The chain carries TRBV28 and TRBJ2-7, with 9 bases lining up with TRBD1. Germline lookup yields CDR1 MDHEN and CDR2 SYDVKM. The CDR3 sequence is 16 residues long. J gave up 0 bases and V 5 bases, and 8 bases lay outside the gene matches. CDR3 protein: CASSTRQGGGSYEQYF. Written as DNA, the CDR3 is TGTGCCAGCAGTACCCGACAGGGGGGAGGCTCCTACGAGCAGTACTTC.

This chain joins TRBV6-1 and TRBJ2-7; TRBD1 agrees at 7 bases. Germline V gives CDR1 MNHNS, CDR2 SASEGT. The CDR3 has 15 residues. The V segment lost 10 bases and the J segment 3 bases; nucleotides outside the gene matches: 15. The DNA of the CDR3 is TGTGCCACCAAAGGGGGCCGAGAGACTTACTACGAGCAGTACTTC. Its protein product is CATKGGRETYYEQYF.

This chain links TRBV5-1 with TRBJ2-7; D unresolved. Per the germline V gene, CDR1 is SGHRS and CDR2 is YFSETQ. V lost 0 bases and J 2 bases, leaving 9 bases between the germline ends. The CDR3 consists of 14 residues. Written as DNA, the CDR3 is TGCGCCAGCAGCTTGGTGGCAGACACCTACGAGCAGTACTTC. Translating it yields CASSLVADTYEQYF. The whole variable domain, filled in from reference TRBV5-1 and TRBJ2-7, reads KAGVTQTPRYLIKTRGQQVTLSCSPISGHRSVSWYQQTPGQGLQFLFEYFSETQRNKGNFPGRFSGRQFSNSRSEMNVSTLELGDSALYLCASSLVADTYEQYFGPGTRLTVT.

The gene calls are TRBV27 and TRBJ2-7; D may be TRBD2 (5 bases). Germline CDR1 reads MNHEY; CDR2 reads SMNVEV (reference sequence). The CDR3 totals 16 residues. V lost 0 bases and J lost 2, with 14 bases in between. This CDR3 reads CASSLSPGPSTYEQYF. CDR3 bases: TGTGCCAGCAGTTTATCGCCAGGACCTAGCACCTACGAGCAGTACTTC.

This clone was counted a few times. The V gene is TRBV5-1, the J gene TRBJ2-7; the match to TRBD1 covers 9 bases. The CDR3 totals 14 residues. CDR1 and CDR2 (germline): SGHRS, YFSETQ. V lost 4 bases, J lost 2 bases, and 4 bases stayed unmatched. The DNA for the CDR3 is TGCGCCAGCAGCCCCCGACAGGGGGCCTACGAGCAGTACTTC. Amino acid sequence: CASSPRQGAYEQYF.

This clone qualifies as large (0.1 to 1%). V and J are TRBV5-1 and TRBJ2-7; TRBD1 matches 9 bases. The CDR3 covers 14 residues. Trimming cost V 2 bases and J 9 bases; bases outside gene matches: 9. Germline CDR1 SGHRS, CDR2 YFSETQ. In DNA form, the CDR3 reads TGCGCCAGCAGCTTCCACAGGGGGCAGTGGCGGCAGTACTTC. Amino acid sequence: CASSFHRGQWRQYF.

The V and J genes are TRBV19 and TRBJ1-6; 8 bases are shared with TRBD1. This CDR3 comprises 18 residues. With 5 bases clipped from V and 0 bases from J, the junction kept 9 bases outside the gene matches. The V gene's germline CDR1 is LNHDA and CDR2 SQIVND (reference sequence). The DNA for the CDR3 is TGTGCCAGTAGTTGGACAGGGCCGACGAGCTCCTATAATTCACCCCTCCACTTT. Translated, it gives CASSWTGPTSSYNSPLHF. Together with reference TRBV19 and TRBJ1-6, the CDR3 gives the full variable domain: DGGITQSPKYLFRKEGQNVTLSCEQNLNHDAMYWYRQDPGQGLRLIYYSQIVNDFQKGDIAEGYSVSREKKESFPLTVTSAQKNPTAFYLCASSWTGPTSSYNSPLHFGNGTRLTVT.

This sequence joins TRBV7-3 and TRBJ1-6; possibly TRBD1 for D (5 bases). V dropped 2 bases and J dropped 9 bases, with 8 bases sitting between them. This CDR3 is built from 13 residues. Germline loops: CDR1 SGHTA, CDR2 FQGTGA. The CDR3 DNA reads TGTGCCAGCAGCTTAGGACAAGGTTCACCCCTCCACTTT. It translates to CASSLGQGSPLHF.

The chain recombines TRBV4-2 with TRBJ1-4; tentative D call: TRBD1 (5 bases). CDR1 and CDR2 (germline): LGHNA, YNFKEQ. The V end was cut by 0 bases, the J end by 7 bases, with 12 bases between. The CDR3 has 15 residues. CDR3 sequence reads: CASSQDFWGGEKLFF. The CDR3 DNA reads TGTGCCAGCAGCCAAGATTTTTGGGGGGGTGAAAAACTGTTTTTT.

V usage is TRBV7-8 and J usage is TRBJ2-5; 12 positions match TRBD2. Trimming took 5 bases from V and 5 from J; bases not matched to a gene: 6. This CDR3 has 15 residues. CDR1 and CDR2 from the germline V gene are SGHVS and FQNEAQ. CDR3 nucleotide sequence: TGTGCCAGCAGCACCGGACTAGCGGGGCGGGAGACCCAGTACTTC. Protein sequence: CASSTGLAGRETQYF. Looking up the rest from reference TRBV7-8 and TRBJ2-5 gives the full variable domain: GAGVSQSPRYKVAKRGQDVALRCDPISGHVSLFWYQQALGQGPEFLTYFQNEAQLDKSGLPSDRFFAERPEGSVSTLKIQRTQQEDSAVYLCASSTGLAGRETQYFGPGTRLLVL.

This chain joins TRBV9 and TRBJ1-1; a possible D gene is TRBD1 (6 bases). Per the germline V gene, CDR1 is SGDLS and CDR2 is YYNGEE. CDR3 length equals 15 residues. The V end was cut by 0 bases, the J end by 3 bases, with 12 bases between. The CDR3 protein is CASSVVGQLDTEAFF. CDR3 nucleotides: TGTGCCAGCAGCGTAGTCGGACAGTTGGACACTGAAGCTTTCTTT.

The chain carries TRBV2 and TRBJ1-6, with D unclear. The CDR3 spans 16 residues. Germline lookup yields CDR1 SNHLY and CDR2 FYNNEI. V lost 3 bases to trimming and J lost 6 bases, with 15 bases between them. CDR3 DNA: TGTGCCAGCAGTGAGGAGGCGGCACGGGCTAATTCACCCCTCCACTTT. Translating it yields CASSEEAARANSPLHF.

This clone occurred a few times. The chain links TRBV15 to TRBJ1-2; D not certain. The CDR3 contains 16 residues. Germline V lookup: CDR1 LNHNV, CDR2 YYDKDF (reference sequence). Trimming pared 0 bases from V and 6 bases from J, leaving 17 bases between. The CDR3, as DNA: TGTGCCACCAGCAGAGAGGGGAGTCGCCAAATTAATGGCTACACCTTC. Amino acid sequence: CATSREGSRQINGYTF.

The chain has TRBV5-1 and TRBJ2-5, with 14 bases matching TRBD2. The germline V gene has CDR1 SGHRS and CDR2 YFSETQ. The CDR3 is 17 residues long. Trimming removed 4 bases from V and 0 bases from J; junction bases left unmatched: 5. CDR3 nucleotide sequence: TGCGCCAGCAGCGGGAGACTAGCGGGGGGGTACCAAGAGACCCAGTACTTC. Protein: CASSGRLAGGYQETQYF.

Note on this clone: The conserved phenylalanine or tryptophan is not found at the CDR3 terminus, so this likely reflects a read error. The chain joins TRBV4-1 to TRBJ2-7; 9 bases line up with TRBD2. J lost 0 bases, V lost 1 base, and 7 bases had no gene match. The germline V gene has CDR1 MGHRA and CDR2 YSYEKL. The CDR3 length is 17 residues. Written as DNA, the CDR3 is TGCGCCAGCAGCCAAGGGCTAGCGGGGACAAGCTCCTACGAGCAGTACCTC. It codes for CASSQGLAGTSSYEQYL.

The chain couples TRBV18 to TRBJ1-3, with no clear D. CDR3 size: 16 residues. V dropped 1 base and J dropped 4 bases, with 14 bases sitting between them. Germline values: CDR1 KGHSH, CDR2 LQKENI. Written as DNA, the CDR3 is TGTGCCAGCTCACCACTACCCCTACAGCTGGGAAACACCATATATTTT. Protein product: CASSPLPLQLGNTIYF.

This clone was detected only once. V usage is TRBV11-2 and J usage is TRBJ1-1; 7 nucleotides match TRBD1. This CDR3 comprises 12 residues. Germline CDR1 SGHAT, CDR2 FQNNGV. Unmatched junction bases numbered 3, after V lost 5 bases and J lost 6 bases. The CDR3 DNA reads TGTGCCAGCAGCCTGACAGGGTCTGAAGCTTTCTTT. This encodes CASSLTGSEAFF.

CDR3 loop: CASSWAQLSYEQYF. The DNA for the CDR3 is TGCGCCAGCAGCTGGGCACAGCTCTCCTACGAGCAGTACTTC. The chain carries TRBV5-1 and TRBJ2-7, with D uncertain. With 3 bases removed from V and 0 bases from J, the gap between germline ends came to 10 bases. The V gene's germline CDR1 is SGHRS and CDR2 YFSETQ. This CDR3 is 14 amino acids long.

The J gene is TRBJ1-2, the V gene TRBV7-9, with TRBD1 identical over 9 bases. V lost 4 bases to trimming and J lost 8 bases; unmatched junction nucleotides: 8. From germline, CDR1 is SEHNR and CDR2 FQNEAQ (reference sequence). The CDR3 runs 14 residues. The CDR3 sequence: CASSYRGQSDGYTF. The CDR3 nucleotides are TGTGCCAGCAGCTACAGGGGGCAATCGGACGGCTACACCTTC.

The chain combines TRBV7-2 with TRBJ1-1; the match to TRBD1 covers 8 bases. The length of the CDR3 is 13 residues. V shed 5 bases and J 8 bases; nucleotides not matched to a gene: 7. Germline CDR1 and CDR2: SGHTA and FQGNSA. The CDR3, as DNA: TGTGCCAGCAGCATCCGGACAGGGATAGAAGCTTTCTTT. Translating gives CASSIRTGIEAFF.

The chain uses TRBV7-9 and TRBJ1-1, with D perhaps matching TRBD1 (5 bases). Trimming shortened V by 7 bases and J by 2 bases, and 14 bases separated the two germline ends. Germline V CDR1 and CDR2: SEHNR, FQNEAQ (reference sequence). This CDR3 has 14 amino acids. The CDR3 loop reads CASTMAGVNTEAFF. DNA of the CDR3: TGTGCCAGCACCATGGCGGGGGTTAACACTGAAGCTTTCTTT.